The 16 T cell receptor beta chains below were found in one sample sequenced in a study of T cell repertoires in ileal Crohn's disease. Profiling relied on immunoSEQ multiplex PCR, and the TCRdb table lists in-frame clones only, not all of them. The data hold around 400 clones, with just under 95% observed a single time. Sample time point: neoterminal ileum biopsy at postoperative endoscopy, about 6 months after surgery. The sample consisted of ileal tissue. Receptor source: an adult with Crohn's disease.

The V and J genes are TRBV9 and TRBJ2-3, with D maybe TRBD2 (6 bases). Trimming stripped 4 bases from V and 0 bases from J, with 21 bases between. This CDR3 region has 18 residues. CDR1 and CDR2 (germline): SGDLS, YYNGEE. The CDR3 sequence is CASSSRGAGKGSTDTQYF. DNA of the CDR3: TGTGCCAGCAGCTCGAGAGGGGCGGGGAAGGGTAGCACAGATACGCAGTATTTT. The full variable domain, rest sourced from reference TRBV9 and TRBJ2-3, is DSGVTQTPKHLITATGQRVTLRCSPRSGDLSVYWYQQSLDQGLQFLIQYYNGEERAKGNILERFSAQQFPDLHSELNLSSLELGDSALYFCASSSRGAGKGSTDTQYFGPGTRLTVL.

CDR3 nucleotides: TGTGCCAGCAGTAGAAGCCGGGACAGGGGCTACTACGAGCAGTACTTC. It is translated as CASSRSRDRGYYEQYF. The V gene is TRBV27, the J gene TRBJ2-7; 10 positions match TRBD1. This CDR3 comprises 16 residues. J gave up 3 bases and V 5 bases, and 10 bases lay outside the gene matches. Per the germline V gene, CDR1 is MNHEY and CDR2 is SMNVEV (reference sequence).

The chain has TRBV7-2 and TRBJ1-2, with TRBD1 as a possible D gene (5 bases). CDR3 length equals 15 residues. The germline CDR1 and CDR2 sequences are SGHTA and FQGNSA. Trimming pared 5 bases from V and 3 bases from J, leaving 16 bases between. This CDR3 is CASSGGVLMDYGYTF. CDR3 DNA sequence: TGTGCCAGCAGCGGGGGGGTTTTGATGGACTATGGCTACACCTTC.

The CDR3, as DNA: TGCGCCAGCAGTGACCTCATCTTATCGGGGCAGAAGAATTCACCCCTCCACTTT. The encoded protein is CASSDLILSGQKNSPLHF. This chain joins TRBV10-1 and TRBJ1-6; perhaps TRBD1 as D (5 bases). Germline CDR1 is WNHNN and CDR2 is SYGVQD (reference sequence). The CDR3 loop spans 18 amino acids. The V end was cut by 3 bases, the J end by 7 bases, with 22 bases between.

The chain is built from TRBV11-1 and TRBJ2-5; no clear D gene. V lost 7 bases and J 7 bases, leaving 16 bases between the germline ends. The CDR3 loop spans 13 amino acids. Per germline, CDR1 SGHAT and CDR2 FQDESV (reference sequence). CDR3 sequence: CASTLSTPGTQYF. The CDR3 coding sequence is TGTGCCAGCACCCTCTCCACTCCTGGGACCCAGTACTTC.

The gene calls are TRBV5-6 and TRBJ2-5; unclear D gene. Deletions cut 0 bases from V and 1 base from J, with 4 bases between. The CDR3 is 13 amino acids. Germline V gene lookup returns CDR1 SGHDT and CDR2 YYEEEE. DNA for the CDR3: TGTGCCAGCAGCTTGGGACCCCAAGAGACCCAGTACTTC. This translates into CASSLGPQETQYF.

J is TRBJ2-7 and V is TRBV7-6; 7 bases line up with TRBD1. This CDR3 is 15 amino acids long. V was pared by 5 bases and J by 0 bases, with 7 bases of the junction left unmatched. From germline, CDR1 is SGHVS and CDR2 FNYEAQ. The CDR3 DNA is TGTGCCAGCAGCCTGATGACAGGGCCCTCCTACGAGCAGTACTTC. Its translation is CASSLMTGPSYEQYF.

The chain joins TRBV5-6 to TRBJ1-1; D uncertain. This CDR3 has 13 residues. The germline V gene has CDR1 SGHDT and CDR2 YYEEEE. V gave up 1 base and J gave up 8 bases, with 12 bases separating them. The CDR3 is CASSLTATLEAFF. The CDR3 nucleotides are TGTGCCAGCAGCTTGACAGCGACCCTAGAAGCTTTCTTT.

CDR3 sequence (DNA): TGCGCCAGCAGCCCGGGACTTTACAATGAGCAGTTCTTC. This translates into CASSPGLYNEQFF. This chain connects TRBV5-1 to TRBJ2-1, with a weak D call TRBD2 (6 bases). Germline V gives CDR1 SGHRS, CDR2 YFSETQ. V was shortened by 4 bases and J by 4 bases, with 9 bases between the two germline ends. The CDR3 has 13 residues.

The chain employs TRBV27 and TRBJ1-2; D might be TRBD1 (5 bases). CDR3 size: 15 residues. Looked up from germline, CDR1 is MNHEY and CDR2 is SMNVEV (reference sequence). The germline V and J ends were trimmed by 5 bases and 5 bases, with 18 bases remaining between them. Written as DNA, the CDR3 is TGTGCCAGCAGTCGCCGAGACCGAGAGGGGTATGGCTACACCTTC. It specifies CASSRRDREGYGYTF.

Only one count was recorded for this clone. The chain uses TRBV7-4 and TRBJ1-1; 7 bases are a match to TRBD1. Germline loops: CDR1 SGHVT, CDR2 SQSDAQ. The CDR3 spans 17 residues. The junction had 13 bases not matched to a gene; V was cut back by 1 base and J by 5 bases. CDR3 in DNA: TGTGCCAGCAGCTTAGGGAGGGCAGGGGGTCTTCGGACTGAAGCTTTCTTT. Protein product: CASSLGRAGGLRTEAFF.

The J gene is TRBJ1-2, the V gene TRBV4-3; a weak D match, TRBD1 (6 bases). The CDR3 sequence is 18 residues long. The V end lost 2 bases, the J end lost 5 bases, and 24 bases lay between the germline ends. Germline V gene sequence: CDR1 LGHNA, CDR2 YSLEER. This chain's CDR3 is CASSQSGNLGGTVYGYTF. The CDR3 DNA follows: TGCGCCAGCAGCCAATCTGGAAACCTAGGGGGGACCGTTTATGGCTACACCTTC.

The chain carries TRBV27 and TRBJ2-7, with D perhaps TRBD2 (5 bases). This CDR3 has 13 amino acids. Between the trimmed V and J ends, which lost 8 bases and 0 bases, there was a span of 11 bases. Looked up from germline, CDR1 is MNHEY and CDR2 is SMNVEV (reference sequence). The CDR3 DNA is TGTGCCAGCCGCGGGTCGAGCTCCTACGAGCAGTACTTC. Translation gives CASRGSSSYEQYF.

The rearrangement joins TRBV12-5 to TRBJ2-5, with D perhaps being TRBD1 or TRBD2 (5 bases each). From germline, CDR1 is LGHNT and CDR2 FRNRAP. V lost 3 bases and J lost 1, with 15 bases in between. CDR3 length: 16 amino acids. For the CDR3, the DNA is TGTGCTAGTGGTTTTTTACTTGGGACCTCCCAAGAGACCCAGTACTTC. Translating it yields CASGFLLGTSQETQYF.

The CDR3, as DNA: TGTGCCAGCAGCCTCCAGCCCCCCGCGGATGAGCAGTTCTTC. Protein: CASSLQPPADEQFF. The V and J genes are TRBV7-3 and TRBJ2-1; D not certain. CDR3 length: 14 residues. Per germline, CDR1 SGHTA and CDR2 FQGTGA. Trimming shortened V by 5 bases and J by 8 bases, and 16 bases separated the two germline ends.

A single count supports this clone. CDR3 DNA sequence: TGCGCCAGCCCAGGGTGCCCGACGGAAAGAAACACTGAAGCTTTCTTT. Its protein product is CASPGCPTERNTEAFF. V gene TRBV4-3 combines with J gene TRBJ1-1; D possibly corresponds to TRBD1 (5 bases). V was clipped by 8 bases and J by 2 bases, with 21 bases between them. Germline V CDR1 and CDR2: LGHNA, YSLEER. This CDR3 spans 16 amino acids.